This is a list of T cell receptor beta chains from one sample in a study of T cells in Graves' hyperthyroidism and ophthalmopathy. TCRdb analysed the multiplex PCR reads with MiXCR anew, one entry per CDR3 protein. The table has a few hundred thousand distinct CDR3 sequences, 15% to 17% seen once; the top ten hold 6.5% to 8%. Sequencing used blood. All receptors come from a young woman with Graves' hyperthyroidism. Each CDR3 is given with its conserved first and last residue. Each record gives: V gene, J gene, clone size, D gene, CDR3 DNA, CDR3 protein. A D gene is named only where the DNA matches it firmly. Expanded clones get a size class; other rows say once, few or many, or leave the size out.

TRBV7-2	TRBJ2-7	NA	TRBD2	TGTGCCAGCAGCTTAGGTCCCGGGACTAGCTACGAGCAGTACTTC	CASSLGPGTSYEQYF
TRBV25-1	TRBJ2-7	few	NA	TGTGCCAGCAGTTCGACAGTTCACGAGCAGTACTTC	CASSSTVHEQYF
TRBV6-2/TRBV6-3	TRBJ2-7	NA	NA	TGTGCCAGCAGCGCGACTATGGACGGCGAGCAGTACTTC	CASSATMDGEQYF
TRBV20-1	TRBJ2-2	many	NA	TGCAGTGCTAGACTAGCGAACACCGGGGAGCTGTTTTTT	CSARLANTGELFF
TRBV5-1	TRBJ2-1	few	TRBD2	TGCGCCAGCAGCTGGACTAGCGCTATCAATGAGCAGTTCTTC	CASSWTSAINEQFF
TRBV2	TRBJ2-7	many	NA	TGTGCCAGCAGTGAACGGGTAGCAGGTGTGGGGGAGCAGTACTTC	CASSERVAGVGEQYF
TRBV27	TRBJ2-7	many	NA	TGTGCCAGCAGTTTATTCCGCCTGAACGACGAGCAGTACTTC	CASSLFRLNDEQYF
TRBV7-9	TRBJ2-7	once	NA	TGTGCCAGCAGGCCAGACCGGGACCCTGGCTCCTACGAGCAGTACTTC	CASRPDRDPGSYEQYF
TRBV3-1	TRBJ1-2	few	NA	TGTGCCAGCAGCCAAGTCGGGGGCAGGACTAACTGTGGCTACACCTTC	CASSQVGGRTNCGYTF
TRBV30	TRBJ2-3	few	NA	TGTGCCTGGAGTGAGTCCGCCCCATTAGATACGCAGTATTTT	CAWSESAPLDTQYF
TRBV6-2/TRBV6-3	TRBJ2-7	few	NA	TGTGCCAGCAGTTACACCCCCACGGACGTCTCCTACGAGCAGTACTTC	CASSYTPTDVSYEQYF
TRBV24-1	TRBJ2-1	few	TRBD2	TGTGCCACCAGTGATCCCACTAGCGGGAGGGGAAATGAGCAGTTCTTC	CATSDPTSGRGNEQFF
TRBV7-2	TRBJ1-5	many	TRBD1	TGTGCCAGCAGCAAAACCGGGACAGCAGATCAGCCCCAGCATTTT	CASSKTGTADQPQHF
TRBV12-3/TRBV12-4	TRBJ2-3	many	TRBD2	TGTGCCAGCAGTTTTAGGGCGGGAGCGGGAGATACGCAGTATTTT	CASSFRAGAGDTQYF